This TCR beta chain stems from a study of hypomethylating agent response in myelodysplastic syndrome. Across the whole study: Patients with myelodysplastic syndrome were several male and 2 female. Patients with neither complete response nor hematologic improvement were classed non-responders.

Study findings and constraints: More novel clonotypes appeared in responders; more contracted clonotypes appeared in non-responders after treatment. Novel MDS antigen recognition by shared GLIPH2 clusters is possible but unvalidated.

Data came from immunoSEQ multiplex PCR; TCRdb stores just in-frame clones and leaves some out. Here the sample spans 4,500 to 5,500 clones, around 82% being singletons. Details on this clone: Its antigen is still unknown.

The V gene end was trimmed by 6 bases and the J gene end by 1 base; junction bases not matched to a gene: 8. Germline V gives CDR1 KGHSH, CDR2 LQKENI. The CDR3 extends over 15 amino acids. Sample: bone marrow, taken before or after starting hypomethylating agent treatment for myelodysplastic syndrome (not recorded which). This chain uses TRBV18 with TRBJ1-1; 7 bases map to TRBD1. The clonotype comes from a human donor with myelodysplastic syndrome. CDR3 nucleotides: TGTGCCAGCTCTCCCACAGGGGTTTGGAACACTGAAGCTTTCTTT. It encodes CASSPTGVWNTEAFF.